The following is a T cell receptor (beta chain) sequence with its context. This specimen belongs to a study of blood T cell repertoires in COVID-19. Study in general: Acute and convalescent COVID-19 specimens originated in the United States, Italy and Spain. PBMCs, B-cell-depleted T cells, or T cells provided the cDNA or gDNA that made up the material.

Original analysis: Amplifying reference gene primers gave estimates of nucleated cell counts. Repertoires were generated with immunoSEQ multiplex PCR, while TCRdb's copy carries only in-frame clones and drops some. The V and J calls and the clone size are those of that table, but D and trimming were determined from the DNA. Among about 94,000 clones, around 87% were seen once, and the ten largest hold roughly 4.5%. Germline CDR1 LGHNT, CDR2 FRNRAP. V lost 8 bases and J lost 1, with 15 bases in between. This CDR3 comprises 15 residues. The J gene is TRBJ1-3, the V gene TRBV12-5, with D possibly being TRBD1 (6 bases). This TCR came from a woman aged 80 or over with acute or convalescent COVID-19. The sample consisted of peripheral blood. CDR3 nucleotide sequence: TGTGCTAGTCAAATGGGGGGGGCGTCTGGAAACACCATATATTTT. This codes for CASQMGGASGNTIYF.